Listed below are T cell receptor beta chains from one sample, sequenced in a study of graft-versus-host responses after intestinal transplantation. No antigen has been identified for these receptors. Clones were sequenced by immunoSEQ multiplex PCR, and TCRdb holds only the in-frame ones, with some missing. Of 90,000 to 95,000 clones in the sample, more than 85% were seen once. The material was unstimulated CD8+ T cells sorted from spleen or lymph node cells, obtained before intestinal transplant. The receptors stem from a human donor who received an intestinal transplant. Each CDR3 is given with its conserved first and last residue. The order of the fields is D gene, CDR3 length, clone size, V gene, J gene, CDR3 DNA, CDR3 protein. A D gene is named only where the DNA matches it firmly. Only some rows state a clone size, as once, few, many or a class for expanded clones.

d_gene: NA
len: 13
abundance: NA
v_gene: TRBV27
j_gene: TRBJ2-7
CDR3nt: TGTGCCAGCAGTTTCGGGACAACCTACGAGCAGTACTTC
CDR3aa: CASSFGTTYEQYF

d_gene: TRBD1
len: 16
abundance: NA
v_gene: TRBV27
j_gene: TRBJ2-7
CDR3nt: TGTGCCAGCAGCCCTAAATTCCGGACAGGGGGCTACGAGCAGTACTTC
CDR3aa: CASSPKFRTGGYEQYF

d_gene: TRBD1
len: 18
abundance: NA
v_gene: TRBV28
j_gene: TRBJ2-7
CDR3nt: TGTGCCAGCAGTTTAGAGTTAGGGTCGGGACAGGGTTCCTACGAGCAGTACTTC
CDR3aa: CASSLELGSGQGSYEQYF

d_gene: NA
len: 14
abundance: once
v_gene: TRBV5-4
j_gene: TRBJ2-7
CDR3nt: TGTGCCAGCAGCTTGTTAGGGAGTTCCTACGAGCAGTACTTC
CDR3aa: CASSLLGSSYEQYF

d_gene: NA
len: 16
abundance: NA
v_gene: TRBV27
j_gene: TRBJ1-4
CDR3nt: TGTGCCAGCAGTTTATCAGGGGAGGGGGCTAATGAAAAACTGTTTTTT
CDR3aa: CASSLSGEGANEKLFF

d_gene: NA
len: 15
abundance: NA
v_gene: TRBV4-3
j_gene: TRBJ1-2
CDR3nt: TGCGCCAGCAGCCAAACACGGTGGGGAAGCGGTGGCTACACCTTC
CDR3aa: CASSQTRWGSGGYTF

d_gene: NA
len: 18
abundance: NA
v_gene: TRBV7-9
j_gene: TRBJ1-3
CDR3nt: TGTGCCAGCAGCTTAGCCCCAGGGGTCGTGATTTCTGGAAACACCATATATTTT
CDR3aa: CASSLAPGVVISGNTIYF

d_gene: TRBD1
len: 13
abundance: NA
v_gene: TRBV13
j_gene: TRBJ1-2
CDR3nt: TGTGCCAGCACCAAGGACAGGGGAAAAGGCTACACCTTC
CDR3aa: CASTKDRGKGYTF

d_gene: TRBD1
len: 15
abundance: NA
v_gene: TRBV6-6
j_gene: TRBJ1-5
CDR3nt: TGTGCCAGCAGTTACGAGGACAGGGTTCTTCAGCCCCAGCATTTT
CDR3aa: CASSYEDRVLQPQHF

d_gene: NA
len: 15
abundance: NA
v_gene: TRBV5-1
j_gene: TRBJ1-1
CDR3nt: TGCGCCAGCAGCTTGGATGTGTATATGAACACTGAAGCTTTCTTT
CDR3aa: CASSLDVYMNTEAFF

d_gene: NA
len: 13
abundance: NA
v_gene: TRBV6-1
j_gene: TRBJ1-1
CDR3nt: TGTGCCAGCAGTCCCCGAGGGGGCACTGAAGCTTTCTTT
CDR3aa: CASSPRGGTEAFF

d_gene: TRBD1
len: 14
abundance: NA
v_gene: TRBV13
j_gene: TRBJ2-7
CDR3nt: TGTGCCAGCAGCCCAGGGGGTGGGCCTTACGAGCAGTACTTC
CDR3aa: CASSPGGGPYEQYF

d_gene: NA
len: 15
abundance: NA
v_gene: TRBV6-5
j_gene: TRBJ2-7
CDR3nt: TGTGCCAGCACCTTAAGGACCGGAGGTTTTTACGAGCAGTACTTC
CDR3aa: CASTLRTGGFYEQYF

d_gene: TRBD2
len: 16
abundance: once
v_gene: TRBV4-3
j_gene: TRBJ2-3
CDR3nt: TGCGCCAGCAGCCAAGGGCTAGAGCGGGGGGGGGATACGCAGTATTTT
CDR3aa: CASSQGLERGGDTQYF

d_gene: NA
len: 16
abundance: NA
v_gene: TRBV5-8
j_gene: TRBJ2-7
CDR3nt: TGTGCCAGCAGCTTGGCAATTACAACAGGGTTAGACGAGCAGTACTTC
CDR3aa: CASSLAITTGLDEQYF

d_gene: TRBD2
len: 14
abundance: NA
v_gene: TRBV4-1
j_gene: TRBJ2-7
CDR3nt: TGCGCCAGCAGCCAAGGTGCGGGGGGTTACGAGCAGTACTTC
CDR3aa: CASSQGAGGYEQYF

d_gene: NA
len: 14
abundance: NA
v_gene: TRBV7-2
j_gene: TRBJ1-1
CDR3nt: TGTGCCAGCAGCTTCGGCCAGGGGAACACTGAAGCTTTCTTT
CDR3aa: CASSFGQGNTEAFF

d_gene: TRBD1
len: 17
abundance: NA
v_gene: TRBV5-4
j_gene: TRBJ1-1
CDR3nt: TGTGCCAGCAGCTTACGGGACAGGGGATTTATACACGCTGAAGCTTTCTTT
CDR3aa: CASSLRDRGFIHAEAFF

d_gene: TRBD1
len: 15
abundance: NA
v_gene: TRBV28
j_gene: TRBJ2-7
CDR3nt: TGTGCCAGCAGTTTTCCGGGACAGGGATTGTACGAGCAGTACTTC
CDR3aa: CASSFPGQGLYEQYF

d_gene: TRBD2
len: 15
abundance: NA
v_gene: TRBV5-1
j_gene: TRBJ2-1
CDR3nt: TGCGCCAGCAGCTCAGGGACTAGCGGATACAATGAGCAGTTCTTC
CDR3aa: CASSSGTSGYNEQFF

d_gene: NA
len: 15
abundance: NA
v_gene: TRBV5-1
j_gene: TRBJ2-5
CDR3nt: TGCGCCAGCAGCCTTTTAAACTCGGACAGAGAGACCCAGTACTTC
CDR3aa: CASSLLNSDRETQYF

d_gene: TRBD1
len: 15
abundance: NA
v_gene: TRBV7-6
j_gene: TRBJ1-1
CDR3nt: TGTGCCAGCAGCTGGCGGACAGGGGATTCGACTGAAGCTTTCTTT
CDR3aa: CASSWRTGDSTEAFF

d_gene: NA
len: 13
abundance: NA
v_gene: TRBV27
j_gene: TRBJ2-3
CDR3nt: TGTGCCAGCAGTTTACGGGACACAGATACGCAGTATTTT
CDR3aa: CASSLRDTDTQYF

d_gene: NA
len: 15
abundance: NA
v_gene: TRBV4-2
j_gene: TRBJ2-7
CDR3nt: TGTGCCAGCAGCCCACGATCTGGGGGGACCTACGAGCAGTACTTC
CDR3aa: CASSPRSGGTYEQYF

d_gene: TRBD2
len: 13
abundance: NA
v_gene: TRBV10-2
j_gene: TRBJ2-1
CDR3nt: TGCGCCAGCAGAACTGGGACTAACAATGAGCAGTTCTTC
CDR3aa: CASRTGTNNEQFF

d_gene: TRBD2
len: 15
abundance: NA
v_gene: TRBV7-9
j_gene: TRBJ2-5
CDR3nt: TGTGCCAGCAGCTCGACGACTAGCGGGATCGAGACCCAGTACTTC
CDR3aa: CASSSTTSGIETQYF

d_gene: TRBD2
len: 14
abundance: few
v_gene: TRBV4-1
j_gene: TRBJ2-7
CDR3nt: TGCGCCAGCAGCCAGCGGGAGAGGACCTACGAGCAGTACTTC
CDR3aa: CASSQRERTYEQYF

d_gene: TRBD1
len: 14
abundance: once
v_gene: TRBV30
j_gene: TRBJ2-7
CDR3nt: TGTGCCTGGACACCGGGACAGGGGGGCTACGAGCAGTACTTC
CDR3aa: CAWTPGQGGYEQYF

d_gene: NA
len: 14
abundance: NA
v_gene: TRBV9
j_gene: TRBJ2-7
CDR3nt: TGTGCCAGCAGCGTAGGGGCTCTTTCCTACGAGCAGTACTTC
CDR3aa: CASSVGALSYEQYF

d_gene: NA
len: 12
abundance: NA
v_gene: TRBV7-9
j_gene: TRBJ1-6
CDR3nt: TGTGCCAGCAGCCGTGCACTGGAGACCCTCCACTTT
CDR3aa: CASSRALETLHF

d_gene: NA
len: 15
abundance: NA
v_gene: TRBV6-5
j_gene: TRBJ2-3
CDR3nt: TGTGCCAGCAGTTACCTCGGAGGGAGCACAGATACGCAGTATTTT
CDR3aa: CASSYLGGSTDTQYF

d_gene: TRBD1
len: 14
abundance: NA
v_gene: TRBV13
j_gene: TRBJ1-5
CDR3nt: TGTGCCAGCAGCAATGGGACAGGCAATCAGCCCCAGCATTTT
CDR3aa: CASSNGTGNQPQHF

d_gene: TRBD2
len: 13
abundance: NA
v_gene: TRBV19
j_gene: TRBJ2-7
CDR3nt: TGTGCCAGTAGTATACTAGCGGGAGCCGAGCAGTACTTC
CDR3aa: CASSILAGAEQYF

d_gene: NA
len: 13
abundance: NA
v_gene: TRBV4-1
j_gene: TRBJ1-1
CDR3nt: TGCGCCAGCAGCCCCAGGGTTAACACTGAAGCTTTCTTT
CDR3aa: CASSPRVNTEAFF

d_gene: TRBD2
len: 16
abundance: NA
v_gene: TRBV5-5
j_gene: TRBJ2-3
CDR3nt: TGTGCCAGCAGCTCGACTAGCGGTACCAGCACAGATACGCAGTATTTT
CDR3aa: CASSSTSGTSTDTQYF

d_gene: NA
len: 18
abundance: few
v_gene: TRBV28
j_gene: TRBJ2-3
CDR3nt: TGTGCCAGCAGTTGGGAAGGTTGGTGGGGCTACAACACAGATACGCAGTATTTT
CDR3aa: CASSWEGWWGYNTDTQYF

d_gene: TRBD1
len: 15
abundance: NA
v_gene: TRBV2
j_gene: TRBJ1-6
CDR3nt: TGTGCCAGCAGGCCGGGGACAGGGGATCATTCACCCCTCCACTTT
CDR3aa: CASRPGTGDHSPLHF

d_gene: NA
len: 16
abundance: NA
v_gene: TRBV10-2
j_gene: TRBJ1-6
CDR3nt: TGCGCCAGCAGTGAGTCGCTGGGGCTCCAAAATTCACCCCTCCACTTT
CDR3aa: CASSESLGLQNSPLHF

d_gene: NA
len: 13
abundance: NA
v_gene: TRBV28
j_gene: TRBJ2-5
CDR3nt: TGTGCCAGTCTAATGGGGTCGGGGGAGACCCAGTACTTC
CDR3aa: CASLMGSGETQYF

d_gene: TRBD1
len: 15
abundance: NA
v_gene: TRBV4-1
j_gene: TRBJ2-7
CDR3nt: TGCGCCAGCAGACAAGAGACAGGGGGAGTCGACGAGCAGTACTTC
CDR3aa: CASRQETGGVDEQYF

d_gene: TRBD1
len: 17
abundance: NA
v_gene: TRBV19
j_gene: TRBJ1-2
CDR3nt: TGTGCCAGTAGTATAAAAGTCTCCGGGACAGGGGGATATGGCTACACCTTC
CDR3aa: CASSIKVSGTGGYGYTF

d_gene: NA
len: 14
abundance: once
v_gene: TRBV5-6
j_gene: TRBJ1-1
CDR3nt: TGTGCCAGCAGCCCTGGGGCGGCGAACACTGAAGCTTTCTTT
CDR3aa: CASSPGAANTEAFF

d_gene: NA
len: 14
abundance: NA
v_gene: TRBV19
j_gene: TRBJ1-1
CDR3nt: TGTGCCAGTAGAGGGCCGGGGGATAACCATGAAGCTTTCTTT
CDR3aa: CASRGPGDNHEAFF

d_gene: TRBD2
len: 15
abundance: NA
v_gene: TRBV2
j_gene: TRBJ2-1
CDR3nt: TGTGCCACCCCAGGGAGGACTAGCGGTTCGGGGGAGCAGTTCTTC
CDR3aa: CATPGRTSGSGEQFF

d_gene: NA
len: 12
abundance: NA
v_gene: TRBV6-1
j_gene: TRBJ1-1
CDR3nt: TGTGCCAGCAGGGCCTTGAACACTGAAGCTTTCTTT
CDR3aa: CASRALNTEAFF

d_gene: TRBD1
len: 16
abundance: NA
v_gene: TRBV4-1
j_gene: TRBJ2-7
CDR3nt: TGCGCCAGCAGCCAAGGCTCCGGGACAGGGGGCTACGAGCAGTACTTC
CDR3aa: CASSQGSGTGGYEQYF

d_gene: TRBD1
len: 16
abundance: NA
v_gene: TRBV7-9
j_gene: TRBJ1-1
CDR3nt: TGTGCCAGCAGCTTAGAACGGACAGGGCCGAACACTGAAGCTTTCTTT
CDR3aa: CASSLERTGPNTEAFF

d_gene: NA
len: 14
abundance: NA
v_gene: TRBV4-1
j_gene: TRBJ2-7
CDR3nt: TGCGCCAGCAGCCCACACGAGCAGGGAGGCGAGCAGTACTTC
CDR3aa: CASSPHEQGGEQYF

d_gene: NA
len: 15
abundance: NA
v_gene: TRBV4-1
j_gene: TRBJ1-3
CDR3nt: TGCGCCAGCAGCCAAGAATCCGGCAGGGGAAACACCATATATTTT
CDR3aa: CASSQESGRGNTIYF

d_gene: TRBD1
len: 15
abundance: once
v_gene: TRBV6-6
j_gene: TRBJ1-5
CDR3nt: TGTGCCAGCAGCAGGACAGGTGGTTTAGATCAGCCCCAGCATTTT
CDR3aa: CASSRTGGLDQPQHF

d_gene: NA
len: 15
abundance: NA
v_gene: TRBV7-2
j_gene: TRBJ1-3
CDR3nt: TGTGCCAGCAGCTTAGGGCCAGGGACTGGAAACACCATATATTTT
CDR3aa: CASSLGPGTGNTIYF

d_gene: TRBD2
len: 15
abundance: NA
v_gene: TRBV7-3
j_gene: TRBJ2-1
CDR3nt: TGTGCCAGCAGCTTAGATGGGGGAGGGGACAATGAGCAGTTCTTC
CDR3aa: CASSLDGGGDNEQFF

d_gene: TRBD2
len: 16
abundance: once
v_gene: TRBV5-1
j_gene: TRBJ2-1
CDR3nt: TGCGCCAGCAGCTTGGGACTAGCGGGATTTTACAATGAGCAGTTCTTC
CDR3aa: CASSLGLAGFYNEQFF

d_gene: NA
len: 14
abundance: NA
v_gene: TRBV6-4
j_gene: TRBJ2-1
CDR3nt: TGTGCCAGCAGTGAAGACGGGAGCAGCAATGAGCAGTTCTTC
CDR3aa: CASSEDGSSNEQFF

d_gene: NA
len: 17
abundance: once
v_gene: TRBV4-1
j_gene: TRBJ2-1
CDR3nt: TGCGCCAGCAGCCTCACATCCCAGACCCGACAGTACAATGAGCAGTTCTTC
CDR3aa: CASSLTSQTRQYNEQFF

d_gene: TRBD1
len: 14
abundance: NA
v_gene: TRBV6-4
j_gene: TRBJ2-1
CDR3nt: TGTGCCAGCAGTGAAGGACAGGGGGCAAATGAGCAGTTCTTC
CDR3aa: CASSEGQGANEQFF

d_gene: TRBD2
len: 15
abundance: NA
v_gene: TRBV19
j_gene: TRBJ2-1
CDR3nt: TGTGCCAGTAGGACTAGCGGGACTCCCTACAATGAGCAGTTCTTC
CDR3aa: CASRTSGTPYNEQFF

d_gene: NA
len: 14
abundance: NA
v_gene: TRBV9
j_gene: TRBJ1-1
CDR3nt: TGTGCCAGCAGCGTAGAGTCGGAGAGGACTGAAGCTTTCTTT
CDR3aa: CASSVESERTEAFF

d_gene: NA
len: 13
abundance: NA
v_gene: TRBV15
j_gene: TRBJ1-2
CDR3nt: TGTGCCACCAGCTCATCGGGGGACTATGGCTACACCTTC
CDR3aa: CATSSSGDYGYTF

d_gene: TRBD1
len: 14
abundance: NA
v_gene: TRBV2
j_gene: TRBJ1-1
CDR3nt: TGTGCCAGCAGGTGGACAGGGGGTGGCACTGAAGCTTTCTTT
CDR3aa: CASRWTGGGTEAFF